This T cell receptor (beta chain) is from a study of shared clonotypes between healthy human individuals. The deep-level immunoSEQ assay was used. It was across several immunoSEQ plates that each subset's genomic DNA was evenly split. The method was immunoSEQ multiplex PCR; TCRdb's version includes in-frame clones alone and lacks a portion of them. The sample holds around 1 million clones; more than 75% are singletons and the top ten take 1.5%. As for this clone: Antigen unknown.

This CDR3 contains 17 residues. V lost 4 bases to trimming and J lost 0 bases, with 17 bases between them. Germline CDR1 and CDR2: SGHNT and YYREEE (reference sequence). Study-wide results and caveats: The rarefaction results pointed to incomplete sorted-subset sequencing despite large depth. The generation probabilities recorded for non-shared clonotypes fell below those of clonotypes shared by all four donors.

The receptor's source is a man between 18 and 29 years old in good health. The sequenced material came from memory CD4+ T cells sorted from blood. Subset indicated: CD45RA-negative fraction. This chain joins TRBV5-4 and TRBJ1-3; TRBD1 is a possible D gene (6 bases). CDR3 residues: CASSQEGTLSSGNTIYF. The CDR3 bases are TGTGCCAGCAGCCAAGAAGGGACATTAAGCTCTGGAAACACCATATATTTT.